This TCR beta chain originates from a study of long-term antiretroviral therapy in people with HIV. The V end was cut by 0 bases, the J end by 0 bases, with 6 bases between. The V gene's germline CDR1 is LGHNA and CDR2 YNFKEQ. This CDR3 is built from 15 residues. Comments on this clone: Its antigen is undetermined.

The study, taken as a whole, reports: In samples taken after ART, diversity increased but remained below transplant donor control levels.

Assay version v3.0 of immunoSEQ was used, and it was run at survey level. Clones were sequenced by immunoSEQ multiplex PCR, and TCRdb holds only the in-frame ones, with some missing. The repertoire consists of around 25,000 clones, with approximately 82% occurring once and the leading ten covering roughly 5%. The material was unsorted PBMCs, obtained 3 years after starting antiretroviral therapy. The clonotype comes from a man between 18 and 35 years old with HIV. The rearrangement links TRBV4-2 to TRBJ1-5; D gene ambiguous. CDR3 DNA sequence: TGTGCCAGCAGCCAAGAAAACTATAGCAATCAGCCCCAGCATTTT. Translating gives CASSQENYSNQPQHF.